A selection of T cell receptor beta chains follows, all from one sample in a study of T cell responses to AZD1222 COVID-19 vaccine. The protocol was immunoSEQ multiplex PCR, while the TCRdb copy is restricted to in-frame clones and leaves out a portion. In the table there are some 200,000 clones, more than 85% of which are singletons. Material: peripheral blood, obtained on day 0 of MenACWY control vaccination. The source is an adult in good health. The CDR3 runs from the conserved cysteine through the conserved F or W. Clone size is stated in some rows and not others, as once, few, many or a class when expanded.

V: TRBV29-1; size: .; CDR3: CSVGDRSSYNEQFF
V: TRBV29-1; size: .; CDR3: CSVGSGLNTEAFF
V: TRBV7-8; size: once; CDR3: CASSFPGQGGNSPLHF
V: TRBV15; size: .; CDR3: CATSRPWASGTDTQYF
V: TRBV13; size: .; CDR3: CASSDQGEGSPLHF
V: TRBV19; size: .; CDR3: CASSNRDRDVNEQFF
V: TRBV5-1; size: .; CDR3: CASSLIVQGSNYGYTF
V: TRBV18; size: few; CDR3: CASSPQGQGGTYTF
V: TRBV7-2; size: .; CDR3: CASSFLGGTTNEKLFF
V: TRBV6-9; size: few; CDR3: CASSYPPGRVGSPLHF
V: TRBV6-5; size: .; CDR3: CASSASSFQPQHF
V: TRBV7-9; size: once; CDR3: CASSVEGAYGYTF
V: TRBV6-5; size: .; CDR3: CASSRRGNGEQFF
V: TRBV7-9; size: .; CDR3: CASSLSARGNTEAFF
V: TRBV6-5; size: once; CDR3: CASSLWGERNYGYTF
V: TRBV5-6; size: .; CDR3: CASSFSGGGEAFF
V: TRBV19; size: .; CDR3: CASSIQDSMNTEAFF
V: TRBV18; size: .; CDR3: CASSPGLSSYNEQFF
V: TRBV11-2; size: .; CDR3: CASSLVPAMEQYF
V: TRBV28; size: .; CDR3: CASSPPSGGPYEQYF
V: TRBV6-6; size: .; CDR3: CASSDNSGNTGELFF
V: TRBV19; size: .; CDR3: CASSYRDRDNEKLFF
V: TRBV30; size: few; CDR3: CAWGRNYGYTF
V: TRBV30; size: once; CDR3: CAWSGPALNEKLFF
V: TRBV5-1; size: .; CDR3: CASSLAMGQGVSPLHF
V: TRBV5-1; size: .; CDR3: CASSLVSGSDTQYF
V: TRBV5-1; size: .; CDR3: CASSLNFGDGYTF
V: TRBV5-6; size: .; CDR3: CASSWNTAYNEQFF
V: TRBV6-5; size: .; CDR3: CASSYSPPPNTGELFF
V: TRBV18; size: .; CDR3: CASSRGQFNQPQHF
V: TRBV9; size: once; CDR3: CASSVGQGVGNTEAFF
V: TRBV9; size: .; CDR3: CASSVAVMDGYTF
V: TRBV14; size: .; CDR3: CASSQVGLAGAMETQYF
V: TRBV18; size: .; CDR3: CASSPLESTDTQYF
V: TRBV30; size: .; CDR3: CAWSGGLATDTQYF
V: TRBV4-2; size: .; CDR3: CASSQDRAYNEQFF
V: TRBV30; size: .; CDR3: CAWTRPTGGINSNQPQHF
V: TRBV6-1; size: .; CDR3: CASSERQGSPLHF
V: TRBV24-1; size: .; CDR3: CATSDFRNTGELFF
V: TRBV3-1/TRBV3-2; size: .; CDR3: CASSHTSGGPNEQFF
V: TRBV5-4; size: .; CDR3: CASSPGGDTDTQYF
V: TRBV27; size: .; CDR3: CASSSTGVGNQPQHF
V: TRBV28; size: once; CDR3: CASSTHGDISYEQYF
V: TRBV2; size: .; CDR3: CATQDRGLGNQPQHF
V: TRBV7-9; size: .; CDR3: CASSAPPGFEQFF
V: TRBV6-6; size: once; CDR3: CASREPGGGEAFF
V: TRBV19; size: .; CDR3: CASSRTGGLGQPQHF
V: TRBV30; size: .; CDR3: CAWNGVWDSPLHF
V: TRBV20-1; size: .; CDR3: CSASMAGGPGEQFF
V: TRBV7-3; size: once; CDR3: CASSPTGGAYNEQFF
V: TRBV4-2; size: .; CDR3: CASSQGAGTGGLNYGYTF
V: TRBV10-3; size: .; CDR3: CAIGGTMNTEAFF
V: TRBV5-1; size: few; CDR3: CASSPQTGGSGNTIYF